One T cell receptor beta chain is described in this entry. Its cognate antigen has yet to be identified. Base quality data are lacking; no much larger clone is found one base away. The data originate from a study of shared T cell receptors in the human thymus (dated by TCRdb to the early 2020s). At the level of the whole study: The study examined how self-reactive, shared T-cell receptor alpha chains are generated in the human thymus.

Library preparation used the immunoSEQ multiplex PCR assay. TCRdb provides this immuneACCESS table in a form limited to in-frame rearrangements. Some clones are lacking; in checked studies, under half of them reflect an unresolved V gene, and why the rest are absent is not known. Counted in this sample were roughly 660,000 clones; 85% to 90% of them appeared once. The biggest ten clones account for 0.0085% to 0.012% of the sample. V is clipped by 5 bases and J by 10 bases, and the sequence between their germline boundaries is 12 bases long. The CDR3 goes from the cysteine to the phenylalanine over 13 residues. The CDR3 DNA has 39 bases and is translated from base 1. CDR1 is given as SEHNR and CDR2 as FQNEAQ, both from the germline V gene (reference sequence). The sample was also reused in another study, on human thymus T cells. The second paper states: The donors were immunologically healthy infants in Finland who had open corrective cardiac surgery for congenital heart defects. Thymus tissue was obtained as surgical resects removed during corrective cardiac surgery. Usage of V and J gene segments appeared to be biased in both the thymic and the peripheral blood repertoires. The related research reported highly overlapping thymic TCR repertoires among unrelated individuals. The study characterized TCR alpha and beta repertoires from roughly eight infant thymus samples and a few related peripheral blood samples. Donor ages ranging from about 7 to 250 days were recorded, and roughly six male and a couple of female infants were included in the cohort. After being mechanically released from the tissue, thymocytes were kept at -70 degrees C in pellets of about 9.5-30 million cells. A QIAsymphony instrument was used to extract genomic DNA from frozen cell pellets. The immunoSEQ multiplex PCR assay was used to amplify the TCRB and TCRAD loci from a standardized quantity of quality-controlled genomic DNA. The V(D)J region was spanned by amplicons of a length sufficient to cover the CDR3 and to identify V and J genes. The commercial immunoSEQ service was used to sequence amplicons on an Illumina platform. Primer bias and sequencing errors were corrected as previously described, and TCRAD and TCRB definitions were based on the IMGT database. The repertoires were analysed using immunoSEQ Analyzer 3.0 and VDJTools for basic statistics, V/J segment usage, diversity estimates, rarefaction and pairwise overlap. Diversity was estimated using the Chao1, ChaoE, Efron-Thisted, Shannon and inverse Simpson indices, and was also estimated on datasets down-sampled to the size of the smallest sample. Repertoire overlap used strict matching of CDR3 nucleotide sequence, V gene and J gene, with Jaccard-based multidimensional scaling clustering. On average, about 730,000 unique TCRB clonotypes were obtained from thymus samples, compared with approximately 82,000 from blood samples.

This sequence originates from a boy under two years old with a congenital heart defect. Donor details come from another sample of the same person, matched by shared clones. The receptor chain draws on TRBV7-9 and TRBJ1-6; TRBD1 is possibly the D segment (6 matching bases). Sequencing was done on a sample of thymocytes. The CDR3 reads CASSTRDTSPLHF. The nucleotides are TGTGCCAGCAGCACCCGGGACACCTCACCCCTCCACTTT.